The clone carrying this T cell receptor (beta chain) was observed once. Its antigen is as yet unknown. The PCR used 60 Vbeta and 13 Jbeta primers. TCRdb keeps only in-frame clones here, not all; method: immunoSEQ multiplex PCR. The table includes under 300,000 clones, more than 55% detected once. The data stem from a study of cytomegalovirus exposure and HLA in healthy donors. Study background: From HLA-typed donors, an early data release held tens of millions of unique TCRs.

Regarding the study as a whole: Being productive about 87% or about 30% of the time was typical of most TCR beta V segments in an earlier analysis.

Germline loops: CDR1 SGHTA, CDR2 FQGTGA. V lost 0 bases to trimming and J lost 6 bases; unmatched junction nucleotides: 7. The CDR3 sequence is 16 residues long. The source of this sequence is a female donor in good health and CMV-seronegative. The rearrangement uses TRBV7-3 and TRBJ2-1, with 8 bases that match TRBD2. The sample comprised PBMCs. The CDR3 region has the DNA TGTGCCAGCAGCTTAACGCGGACTAGCAGGGGCAATGAGCAGTTCTTC. Protein sequence: CASSLTRTSRGNEQFF.